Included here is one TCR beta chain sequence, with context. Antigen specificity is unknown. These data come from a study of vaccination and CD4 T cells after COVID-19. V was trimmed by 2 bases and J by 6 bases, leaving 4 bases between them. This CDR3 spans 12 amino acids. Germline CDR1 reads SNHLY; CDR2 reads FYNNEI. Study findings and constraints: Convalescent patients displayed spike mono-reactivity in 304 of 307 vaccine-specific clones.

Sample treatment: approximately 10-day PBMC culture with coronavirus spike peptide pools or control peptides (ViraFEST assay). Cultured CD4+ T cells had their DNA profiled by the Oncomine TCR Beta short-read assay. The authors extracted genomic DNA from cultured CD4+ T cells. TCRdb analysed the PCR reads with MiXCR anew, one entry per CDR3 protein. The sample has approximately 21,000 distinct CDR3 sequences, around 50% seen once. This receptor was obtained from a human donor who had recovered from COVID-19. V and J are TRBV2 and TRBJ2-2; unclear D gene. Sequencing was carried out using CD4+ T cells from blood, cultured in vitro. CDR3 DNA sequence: TGTGCCAGCAGTGAAAGGGCCGGGGAGCTGTTTTTT. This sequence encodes CASSERAGELFF.